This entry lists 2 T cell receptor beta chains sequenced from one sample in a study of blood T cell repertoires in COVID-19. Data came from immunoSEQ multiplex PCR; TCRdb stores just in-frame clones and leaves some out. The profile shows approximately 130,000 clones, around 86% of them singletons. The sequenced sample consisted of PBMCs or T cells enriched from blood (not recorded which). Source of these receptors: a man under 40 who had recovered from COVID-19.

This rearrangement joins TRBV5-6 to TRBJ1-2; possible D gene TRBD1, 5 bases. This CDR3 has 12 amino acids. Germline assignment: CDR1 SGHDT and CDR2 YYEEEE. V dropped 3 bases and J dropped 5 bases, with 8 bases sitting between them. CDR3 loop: CASSSDRYGYTF. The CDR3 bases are TGTGCCAGCAGCTCCGACAGATATGGCTACACCTTC.

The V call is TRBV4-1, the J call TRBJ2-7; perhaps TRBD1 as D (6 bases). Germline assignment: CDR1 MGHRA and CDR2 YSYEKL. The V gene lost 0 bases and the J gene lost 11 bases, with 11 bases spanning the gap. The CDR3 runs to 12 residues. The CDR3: CASSQDQGMEYV. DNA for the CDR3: TGCGCCAGCAGCCAAGATCAGGGGATGGAGTACGTC.